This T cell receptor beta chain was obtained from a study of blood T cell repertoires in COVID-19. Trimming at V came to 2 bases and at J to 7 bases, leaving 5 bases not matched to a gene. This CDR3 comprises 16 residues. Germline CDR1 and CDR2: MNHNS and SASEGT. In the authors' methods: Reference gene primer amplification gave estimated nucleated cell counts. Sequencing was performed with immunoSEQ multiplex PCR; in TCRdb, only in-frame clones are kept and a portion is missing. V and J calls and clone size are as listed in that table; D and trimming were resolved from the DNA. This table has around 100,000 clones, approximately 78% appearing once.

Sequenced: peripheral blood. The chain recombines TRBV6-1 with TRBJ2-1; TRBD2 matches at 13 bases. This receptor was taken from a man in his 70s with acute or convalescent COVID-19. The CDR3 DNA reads TGTGCCAGCAGTGAAACTAGCGGGAGGGTGCGAAATGAGCAGTTCTTC. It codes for CASSETSGRVRNEQFF.